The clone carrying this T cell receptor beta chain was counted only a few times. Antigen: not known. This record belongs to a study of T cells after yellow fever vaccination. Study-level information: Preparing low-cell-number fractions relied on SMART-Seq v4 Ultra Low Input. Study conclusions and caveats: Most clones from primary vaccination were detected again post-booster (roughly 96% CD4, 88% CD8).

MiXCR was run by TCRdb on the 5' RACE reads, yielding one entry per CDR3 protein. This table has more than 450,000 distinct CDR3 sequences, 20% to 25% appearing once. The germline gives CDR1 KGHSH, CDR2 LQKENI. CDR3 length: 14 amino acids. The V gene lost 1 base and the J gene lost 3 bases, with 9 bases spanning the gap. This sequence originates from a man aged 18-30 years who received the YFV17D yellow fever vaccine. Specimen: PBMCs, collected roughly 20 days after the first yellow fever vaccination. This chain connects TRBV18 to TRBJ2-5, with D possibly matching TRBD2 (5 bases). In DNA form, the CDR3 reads TGTGCCAGCTCACCACGCCTAGCTGAAGAGACCCAGTACTTC. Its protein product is CASSPRLAEETQYF.